This T cell receptor beta chain was identified during a study of blood T cell repertoires in COVID-19 (dated by TCRdb to 2020 to 2021). Study-wide context: Samples covering the acute and convalescent phases of COVID-19 were provided by collaborators in the United States, Italy and Spain. The prospective study material was composed of cDNA or gDNA derived from T cells, B-cell-depleted T cells, or PBMCs. Deeply sampled blood TCRbeta repertoires from subjects exposed to, actively infected with, or recovered from COVID-19 were included in the dataset. A freely available public database, intended as a resource for researchers studying the immune response to SARS-CoV-2, is where the repertoires were released. The samples were drawn from the first 160 participants of the ongoing ImmuneRACE study and from over 950 subjects provided by 6 global collaborators. Nearly every sample came with metadata listing a de-identified subject ID, COVID-19 status, age in years and sex. HLA class I and class II types, where available, came from metadata supplied by the sample provider rather than from assay-based typing. General conclusions and limits of the study: How much clinical and demographic metadata was included differed by source and by participant, and the metadata was provided uncurated.

TCRbeta CDR3 regions were amplified from genomic DNA using the immunoSEQ Assay, a bias-controlled multiplex PCR. The study's processing was this. Within the assay, amplification of reference gene primers was used to estimate how many nucleated cells each sample contained. Sequence reads were collapsed and filtered to measure the absolute abundance of every unique TCRbeta CDR3 rearrangement. For each sample, productive Simpson clonality was calculated as the square root of Simpson's diversity index over productive rearrangements. What TCRdb holds here is the immuneACCESS table cut down to in-frame rearrangements. Part of the clones is not present; checked against another copy, under half of the missing clones reflect an unresolved V gene, and the others are unexplained. V and J calls and clone size are those listed in that table; D and trimming were worked out from the DNA. The sample includes some 220,000 clones, with roughly 87% observed a single time. In total, the top ten clones hold approximately 12% of the sample.

Regarding this clone: Its target antigen remains unknown. Qualities for individual bases were not recorded, and no much larger clone is one base off.

A second Seattle source provided samples from volunteer blood donors who had recovered from COVID-19. Each collaborating institution followed its own protocols to collect whole blood in K2EDTA tubes. For TCRbeta analysis, collaborator samples were shipped as frozen whole blood, as isolated PBMCs, or as DNA extracted from either sample type. Reading from cysteine to phenylalanine, the CDR3 counts 13 amino acids. Only the CDR3 part of the read is kept: 39 bases, read in frame from the first base. V lost 2 bases and J lost 6 bases, and the count of bases not matched to a germline gene is 2. Based on the germline V gene, the CDR1 and CDR2 sequences are SGHTA and FQGNSA.

The receptor comes from a woman aged 18-29 years who had recovered from COVID-19. The chain is made from TRBV7-2 and TRBJ1-2, and TRBD1 matches 8 of the central bases. Source material: peripheral blood. Here the CDR3 is given as CASSLLTGDGYTF. The DNA sequence follows: TGTGCCAGCAGCTTACTGACAGGGGATGGCTACACCTTC.